A single sample is the source of the 29 T cell receptor beta chains below, sequenced in a study of T cell responses to AZD1222 COVID-19 vaccine. Measured with immunoSEQ multiplex PCR; TCRdb has only the in-frame clones, and not every one. The sample records 140,000 or so clones, 88% being singletons. Sequenced here: peripheral blood, sampled 28 days after the second AZD1222 dose. These receptors originate from an adult who received the AZD1222 COVID-19 vaccine.

The chain links TRBV7-3 to TRBJ1-6, with 7 positions matching TRBD1. CDR1 SGHTA and CDR2 FQGTGA come from the germline V gene. The junction had 6 bases not matched to a gene; V was cut back by 5 bases and J by 5 bases. There are 15 residues in the CDR3. CDR3 residues: CASSQSGGDNSPLHF. CDR3 sequence (DNA): TGTGCCAGCAGCCAATCAGGGGGGGATAATTCACCCCTCCACTTT.

This chain links TRBV12-3 or TRBV12-4 with TRBJ1-1; D gene unclear. Trimming cost V 2 bases and J 6 bases, with 7 bases left between them. CDR3 size: 12 residues. The CDR3 is CASSLWLAEAFF. The CDR3 DNA reads TGTGCCAGCAGTTTATGGTTGGCTGAAGCTTTCTTT.

CDR3 coding DNA: TGTGCCGCTCCGGGAGACGACTATGGCTACACCTTC. Protein: CAAPGDDYGYTF. This chain uses TRBV30 with TRBJ1-2, with D hard to call. The V end lost 8 bases, the J end lost 3 bases, and 13 bases lay between the germline ends. The CDR3 runs to 12 residues. Germline V gene sequence: CDR1 GTSNPN, CDR2 SVGIG (reference sequence).

This clone was recorded only once. The rearrangement uses TRBV7-2 and TRBJ1-4, with TRBD1 as a possible D gene (5 bases). Per the germline V gene, CDR1 is SGHTA and CDR2 is FQGNSA. Trimming removed 5 bases at V and 8 bases at J, with 15 bases between. The CDR3 is 14 amino acids. Written as DNA, the CDR3 is TGTGCCAGCAGCAGGACACCGGAGCTAGAAAAACTGTTTTTT. Translation: CASSRTPELEKLFF.

This chain uses TRBV5-1 with TRBJ2-3; 11 nucleotides match TRBD2. Germline assignment: CDR1 SGHRS and CDR2 YFSETQ. Losses at the gene ends were 4 bases for V and 2 bases for J; bases not matched to a gene: 3. The CDR3 totals 15 residues. CDR3 sequence: CASSGTSGFTDTQYF. The CDR3 region has the DNA TGCGCCAGCAGCGGGACTAGCGGCTTCACAGATACGCAGTATTTT.

The rearrangement links TRBV12-5 to TRBJ1-1; D remains ambiguous. Germline CDR1 and CDR2: LGHNT and FRNRAP. The germline V and J ends were trimmed by 5 bases and 11 bases, with 21 bases remaining between them. The CDR3 runs 14 residues. In nucleotides, the CDR3 is TGTGCTAGTGGTCCGGCCGCGGGGTTAATCGGGGCTTTCTTT. Protein: CASGPAAGLIGAFF.

The chain combines TRBV27 with TRBJ2-7, with TRBD2 matching 7 bases. With 6 bases clipped from V and 5 bases from J, the junction kept 10 bases outside the gene matches. CDR1 is MNHEY, CDR2 SMNVEV, per germline (reference sequence). The length of the CDR3 is 14 residues. CDR3: CASRGGVPWDEQYF. For the CDR3, the DNA is TGTGCCAGCAGGGGGGGGGTCCCTTGGGACGAGCAGTACTTC.

This chain links TRBV2 with TRBJ1-5; TRBD1 matches 7 bases. The V segment lost 5 bases and the J segment 1 base; nucleotides outside the gene matches: 5. CDR1 SNHLY and CDR2 FYNNEI come from the germline V gene. This CDR3 has 15 residues. The CDR3 sequence is CASSLQGSSNQPQHF. CDR3 sequence (DNA): TGTGCCAGCAGTTTACAGGGGTCGAGCAATCAGCCCCAGCATTTT.

J is TRBJ2-7 and V is TRBV28; D remains unclear. V was pared by 6 bases and J by 2 bases, with 5 bases between. This CDR3 has 11 amino acids. CDR1 and CDR2 from the germline V gene are MDHEN and SYDVKM. CDR3 in amino acids: CASSRTYEQYF. The CDR3 DNA is TGTGCCAGCAGCCGGACCTACGAGCAGTACTTC.

The genes are TRBV5-1 and TRBJ2-7; D is uncertain. In germline, CDR1 is SGHRS, CDR2 YFSETQ. The CDR3 has 14 amino acids. Trimming stripped 0 bases from V and 0 bases from J, with 7 bases between. CDR3 loop: CASSLDPSSYEQYF. As DNA, the CDR3 is TGCGCCAGCAGCTTGGATCCGAGCTCCTACGAGCAGTACTTC.

The chain uses TRBV21-1 and TRBJ1-5. TRBV21-1 has pseudogene status. CDR3 length: 17 residues. This CDR3 reads CASSGPKRGTGYQPQHF. For the CDR3, the DNA is TGTGCCAGCAGCGGACCTAAACGGGGGACCGGATATCAGCCCCAGCATTTT.

Here the CDR3 reads CASSLRTDMNTEAFF. The CDR3 coding sequence is TGTGCCAGCAGCTTACGGACAGATATGAACACTGAAGCTTTCTTT. The chain links TRBV13 to TRBJ1-1, with D tentatively TRBD1 (6 bases). Germline loops: CDR1 PRHDT, CDR2 FYEKMQ (reference sequence). Deletions cut 2 bases from V and 0 bases from J, with 10 bases between. The CDR3 length is 15 residues. The variable domain in full, completed from reference TRBV13 and TRBJ1-1, reads AAGVIQSPRHLIKEKRETATLKCYPIPRHDTVYWYQQGPGQDPQFLISFYEKMQSDKGSIPDRFSAQQFSDYHSELNMSSLELGDSALYFCASSLRTDMNTEAFFGQGTRLTVV.

This chain connects TRBV18 to TRBJ1-1, with D possibly TRBD1 on 6 matching bases. Germline V gives CDR1 KGHSH, CDR2 LQKENI. The ends were cut back, 2 bases at V and 6 bases at J, with 13 bases in the middle. The CDR3 has 14 amino acids. The CDR3 is CASSPSGTPPEAFF. CDR3 DNA: TGTGCCAGCTCACCATCCGGGACACCACCTGAAGCTTTCTTT.

The rearrangement uses TRBV28 and TRBJ2-1; D remains unclear. The germline V gene has CDR1 MDHEN and CDR2 SYDVKM. Between the trimmed V and J ends, which lost 1 base and 6 bases, there was a span of 10 bases. The CDR3 runs 14 residues. CDR3 nucleotides: TGTGCCAGCAGTTTATCCCTCCCGCCCAATGAGCAGTTCTTC. It is translated as CASSLSLPPNEQFF.

V is TRBV7-3 and J is TRBJ1-3; D is undetermined. The germline V gene has CDR1 SGHTA and CDR2 FQGTGA. The CDR3 sequence is 16 residues long. V was cut by 3 bases and J by 0 bases, with 12 bases left in between. CDR3 in amino acids: CASSFSPAGSGNTIYF. Here the CDR3 DNA reads TGTGCCAGCAGCTTTAGCCCGGCAGGCTCTGGAAACACCATATATTTT.

V usage is TRBV9 and J usage is TRBJ2-7; 10 positions agree with TRBD1. This CDR3 has 15 amino acids. The V and J ends lost 3 bases and 1 base, in that order; junction bases with no gene match: 4. Germline V gives CDR1 SGDLS, CDR2 YYNGEE. The CDR3 loop is CASSAGTGASYEQYF. DNA for the CDR3: TGTGCCAGCAGCGCCGGGACAGGGGCATCCTACGAGCAGTACTTC.

The rearrangement uses TRBV28 and TRBJ2-1; the D gene is possibly TRBD2 (6 bases). This CDR3 spans 13 amino acids. Per the germline V gene, CDR1 is MDHEN and CDR2 is SYDVKM. V lost 7 bases and J lost 6, with 13 bases in between. The CDR3 loop is CASTWGLRNEQFF. CDR3 DNA sequence: TGTGCCAGCACCTGGGGACTTCGCAATGAGCAGTTCTTC.

This clone was detected once. The CDR3 sequence is CASSPAAGGSDTQYF. The CDR3 DNA follows: TGTGCCAGCAGCCCTGCGGCGGGGGGCTCAGATACGCAGTATTTT. The chain joins TRBV5-6 to TRBJ2-3; 8 bases agree with TRBD2. Germline V gives CDR1 SGHDT, CDR2 YYEEEE. The CDR3 length is 15 residues. Trimming took 4 bases from V and 4 from J; bases not matched to a gene: 8.

This clone was recorded once. The J gene is TRBJ1-4, the V gene TRBV5-5, with 10 bases that match TRBD1. V shed 0 bases, J shed 8 bases, and the junction held 1 base outside the gene matches. Germline V gene lookup returns CDR1 SGHKS and CDR2 YYEKEE (reference sequence). This CDR3 comprises 14 residues. The CDR3 DNA sequence: TGTGCCAGCAGCTTGGGGACAGGGGGGGAAAAACTGTTTTTT. This codes for CASSLGTGGEKLFF.

The chain has TRBV28 and TRBJ2-2, with D maybe TRBD2 (5 bases). There are 14 residues in the CDR3. Between the trimmed V and J ends, which lost 8 bases and 0 bases, there was a span of 10 bases. Germline lookup yields CDR1 MDHEN and CDR2 SYDVKM. The CDR3 is CASGRSANTGELFF. The CDR3 DNA follows: TGTGCCAGCGGACGTAGCGCGAACACCGGGGAGCTGTTTTTT.

This chain uses TRBV30 with TRBJ1-1, with D unclear. The CDR3 has 14 residues. Trimming cost V 5 bases and J 0 bases, with 13 bases left between them. Germline V CDR1 and CDR2: GTSNPN, SVGIG (reference sequence). The CDR3 DNA reads TGTGCCTGGGGCCGAACCTCTATGAACACTGAAGCTTTCTTT. Amino acids: CAWGRTSMNTEAFF.

This clone was recorded only once. This chain uses TRBV14 with TRBJ2-2; D is unresolved. The CDR3 is 15 amino acids. Trimming took off 2 bases at V and 0 bases at J, with 7 bases between the two ends. Germline V lookup: CDR1 SGHDN, CDR2 FVKESK. This CDR3 reads CASSQRRTNTGELFF. CDR3 bases: TGTGCCAGCAGCCAAAGACGTACGAACACCGGGGAGCTGTTTTTT.

The chain carries TRBV14 and TRBJ2-2; no reliable D call. Trimming removed 0 bases at V and 8 bases at J, with 10 bases between. CDR3 length: 14 residues. Looked up from germline, CDR1 is SGHDN and CDR2 is FVKESK. CDR3 residues: CASSQEIFPGELFF. As DNA, the CDR3 is TGTGCCAGCAGCCAAGAGATTTTCCCAGGGGAGCTGTTTTTT. The full variable domain, rest sourced from reference TRBV14 and TRBJ2-2, is EAGVTQFPSHSVIEKGQTVTLRCDPISGHDNLYWYRRVMGKEIKFLLHFVKESKQDESGMPNNRFLAERTGGTYSTLKVQPAELEDSGVYFCASSQEIFPGELFFGEGSRLTVL.

V is TRBV27 and J is TRBJ2-1; D is unresolved. CDR3 length equals 12 residues. The germline V and J ends were trimmed by 8 bases and 8 bases, with 13 bases remaining between them. Germline V gene data show CDR1 as MNHEY and CDR2 as SMNVEV (reference sequence). CDR3 loop: CASLPRPHEQFF. The CDR3 DNA is TGTGCCAGCCTCCCCCGGCCCCATGAGCAGTTCTTC.

The chain joins TRBV13 to TRBJ2-1; possibly TRBD2 for D (6 bases). Germline V CDR1 and CDR2: PRHDT, FYEKMQ (reference sequence). Trimming took 2 bases from V and 6 from J, leaving 20 bases between them. This CDR3 has 17 amino acids. DNA of the CDR3: TGTGCCAGCAGCTTAAGTCCGTCCGGGAGACCAATCAATGAGCAGTTCTTC. This encodes CASSLSPSGRPINEQFF. Looking up the rest from reference TRBV13 and TRBJ2-1 gives the full variable domain: AAGVIQSPRHLIKEKRETATLKCYPIPRHDTVYWYQQGPGQDPQFLISFYEKMQSDKGSIPDRFSAQQFSDYHSELNMSSLELGDSALYFCASSLSPSGRPINEQFFGPGTRLTVL.

This rearrangement joins TRBV7-3 to TRBJ2-1; tentatively, D is TRBD1 or TRBD2 (6 bases each). Trimming cost V 6 bases and J 3 bases, with 15 bases left between them. Per the germline V gene, CDR1 is SGHTA and CDR2 is FQGTGA. The CDR3 sequence is 15 residues long. The CDR3 here is CASSYREVSYNEQFF. The CDR3 nucleotides are TGTGCCAGCAGTTACAGGGAGGTCAGCTACAATGAGCAGTTCTTC.

J is TRBJ1-6 and V is TRBV14, with D hard to call. Germline CDR1 SGHDN, CDR2 FVKESK. The CDR3 length is 16 residues. The V and J ends lost 1 base and 9 bases respectively, with 16 bases between them. The CDR3 nucleotides are TGTGCCAGCAGCCAAGCTGGTGCCTCCACCCGTTCACCCCTCCACTTT. This sequence encodes CASSQAGASTRSPLHF.

The chain carries TRBV4-2 and TRBJ2-1; no reliable D call. The germline V and J ends were trimmed by 0 bases and 9 bases, with 6 bases remaining between them. CDR1 is LGHNA, CDR2 YNFKEQ, per germline. The CDR3 spans 12 residues. The CDR3 DNA sequence: TGTGCCAGCAGCCAAGAAGCAGGTGAGCAGTTCTTC. As protein: CASSQEAGEQFF.

The CDR3 is CASKWGLADNEQFF. For the CDR3, the DNA is TGTGCCAGCAAGTGGGGACTAGCGGACAATGAGCAGTTCTTC. The chain couples TRBV6-4 to TRBJ2-1, with 11 positions matching TRBD2. Germline loops: CDR1 MRHNA, CDR2 SNTAGT. V shed 7 bases and J 5 bases; nucleotides not matched to a gene: 4. This CDR3 spans 14 amino acids.